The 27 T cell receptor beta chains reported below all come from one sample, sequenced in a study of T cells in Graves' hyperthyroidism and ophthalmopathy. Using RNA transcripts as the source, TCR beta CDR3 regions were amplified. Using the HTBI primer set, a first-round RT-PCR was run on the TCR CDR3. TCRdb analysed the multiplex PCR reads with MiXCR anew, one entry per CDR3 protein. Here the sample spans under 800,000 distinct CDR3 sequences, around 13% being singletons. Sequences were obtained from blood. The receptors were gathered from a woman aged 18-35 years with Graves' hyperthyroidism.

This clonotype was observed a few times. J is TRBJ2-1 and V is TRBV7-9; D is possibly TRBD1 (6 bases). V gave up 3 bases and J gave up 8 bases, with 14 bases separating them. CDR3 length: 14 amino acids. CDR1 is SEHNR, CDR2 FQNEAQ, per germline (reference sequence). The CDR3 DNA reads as TGTGCCAGCAGCTTCCCTGGGGGCCGCGATGAGCAGTTCTTC. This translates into CASSFPGGRDEQFF.

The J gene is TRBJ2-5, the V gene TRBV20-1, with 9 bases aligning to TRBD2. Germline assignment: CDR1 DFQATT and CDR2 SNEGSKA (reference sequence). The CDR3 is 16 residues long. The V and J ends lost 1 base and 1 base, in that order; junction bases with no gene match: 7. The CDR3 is CSARGQGGRAQETQYF. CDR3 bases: TGCAGTGCTAGAGGGCAGGGCGGGAGGGCCCAAGAGACCCAGTACTTC.

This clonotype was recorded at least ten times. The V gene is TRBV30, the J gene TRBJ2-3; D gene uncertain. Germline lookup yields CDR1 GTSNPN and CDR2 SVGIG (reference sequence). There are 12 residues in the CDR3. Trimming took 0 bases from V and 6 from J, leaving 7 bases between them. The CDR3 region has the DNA TGTGCCTGGAGTGTCTGGGGTGATACGCAGTATTTT. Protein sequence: CAWSVWGDTQYF.

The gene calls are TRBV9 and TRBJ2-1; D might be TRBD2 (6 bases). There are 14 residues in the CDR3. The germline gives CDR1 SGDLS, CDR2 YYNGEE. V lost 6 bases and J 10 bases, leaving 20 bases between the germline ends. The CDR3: CASTSGLTGLEQFF. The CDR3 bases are TGTGCCAGCACCTCGGGACTCACGGGCCTGGAGCAGTTCTTC.

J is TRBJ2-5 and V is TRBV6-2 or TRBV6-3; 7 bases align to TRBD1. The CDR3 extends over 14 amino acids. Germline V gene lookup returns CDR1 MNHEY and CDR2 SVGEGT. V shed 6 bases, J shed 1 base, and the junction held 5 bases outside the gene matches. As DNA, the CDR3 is TGTGCCAGCAGGATACGGGACAGCCAAGAGACCCAGTACTTC. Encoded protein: CASRIRDSQETQYF.

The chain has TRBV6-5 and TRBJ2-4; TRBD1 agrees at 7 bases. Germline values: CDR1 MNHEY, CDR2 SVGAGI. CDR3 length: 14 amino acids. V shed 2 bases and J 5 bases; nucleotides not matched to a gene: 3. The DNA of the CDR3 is TGTGCCAGCAGTTACGGGACAGAGGAAAACATTCAGTACTTC. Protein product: CASSYGTEENIQYF.

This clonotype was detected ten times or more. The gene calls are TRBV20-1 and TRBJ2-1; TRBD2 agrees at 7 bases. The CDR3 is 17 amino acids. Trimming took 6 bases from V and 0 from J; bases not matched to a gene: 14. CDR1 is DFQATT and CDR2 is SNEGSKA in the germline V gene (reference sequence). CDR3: CSAGPISGLSSYNEQFF. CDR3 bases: TGCAGTGCGGGCCCAATTAGCGGGCTGAGCTCCTACAATGAGCAGTTCTTC.

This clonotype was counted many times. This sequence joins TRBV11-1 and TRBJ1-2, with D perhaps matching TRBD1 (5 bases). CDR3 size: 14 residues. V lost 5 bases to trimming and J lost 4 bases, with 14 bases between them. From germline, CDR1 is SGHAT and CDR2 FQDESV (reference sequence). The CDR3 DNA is TGTGCCAGCAGCCTGACAGTGGCCCCCTATGGCTACACCTTC. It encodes CASSLTVAPYGYTF.

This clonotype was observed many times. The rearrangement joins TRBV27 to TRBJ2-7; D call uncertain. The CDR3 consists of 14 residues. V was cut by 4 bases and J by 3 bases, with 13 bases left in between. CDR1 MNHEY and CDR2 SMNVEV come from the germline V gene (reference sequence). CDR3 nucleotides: TGTGCCAGCAGTTCCCAACTCCGTGTCTACGAGCAGTACTTC. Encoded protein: CASSSQLRVYEQYF.

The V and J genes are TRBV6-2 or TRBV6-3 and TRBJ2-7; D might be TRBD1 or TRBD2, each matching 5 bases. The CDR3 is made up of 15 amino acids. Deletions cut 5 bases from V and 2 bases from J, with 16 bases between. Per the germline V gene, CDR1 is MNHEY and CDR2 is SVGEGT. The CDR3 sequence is CASSPLRDVTYEQYF. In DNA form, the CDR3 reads TGTGCCAGCAGTCCTCTCCGGGACGTAACCTACGAGCAGTACTTC.

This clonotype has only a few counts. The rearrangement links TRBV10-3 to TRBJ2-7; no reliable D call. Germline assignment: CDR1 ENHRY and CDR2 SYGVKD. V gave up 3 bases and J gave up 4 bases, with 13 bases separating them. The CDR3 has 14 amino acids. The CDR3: CAISESNEVYEQYF. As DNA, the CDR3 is TGTGCCATCAGTGAATCAAACGAGGTATACGAGCAGTACTTC.

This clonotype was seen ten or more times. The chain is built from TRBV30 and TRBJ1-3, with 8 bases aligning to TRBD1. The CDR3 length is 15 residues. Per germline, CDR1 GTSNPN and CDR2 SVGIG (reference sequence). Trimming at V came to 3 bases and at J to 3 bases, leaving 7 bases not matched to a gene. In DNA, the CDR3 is TGTGCCTGGAGCCGGACAGGGTCAGGTGGAAACACCATATATTTT. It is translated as CAWSRTGSGGNTIYF.

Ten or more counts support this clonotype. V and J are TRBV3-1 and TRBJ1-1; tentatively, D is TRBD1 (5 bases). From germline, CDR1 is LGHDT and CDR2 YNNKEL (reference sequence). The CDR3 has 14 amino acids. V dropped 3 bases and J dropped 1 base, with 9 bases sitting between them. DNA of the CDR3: TGTGCCAGCAGCCATGTCGACAGGAACACTGAAGCTTTCTTT. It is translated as CASSHVDRNTEAFF.

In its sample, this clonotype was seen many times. CDR3 in amino acids: CAWSTGKGTQPQHF. The CDR3 coding sequence is TGTGCCTGGAGCACAGGGAAGGGTACGCAGCCCCAGCATTTT. V and J are TRBV30 and TRBJ1-5; D is perhaps TRBD1 (6 bases). Germline lookup yields CDR1 GTSNPN and CDR2 SVGIG (reference sequence). V was clipped by 3 bases and J by 7 bases, with 16 bases between them. This CDR3 contains 14 residues.

The CDR3 sequence is CASSPEGGQQETQYF. CDR3 DNA: TGTGCCAGCAGCCCTGAGGGGGGACAGCAAGAGACCCAGTACTTC. The gene calls are TRBV7-9 and TRBJ2-5; tentatively, D is TRBD1 (7 bases). V shed 5 bases and J shed 2 bases, with 15 bases lying between them. Germline loops: CDR1 SEHNR, CDR2 FQNEAQ (reference sequence). This CDR3 region has 15 residues.

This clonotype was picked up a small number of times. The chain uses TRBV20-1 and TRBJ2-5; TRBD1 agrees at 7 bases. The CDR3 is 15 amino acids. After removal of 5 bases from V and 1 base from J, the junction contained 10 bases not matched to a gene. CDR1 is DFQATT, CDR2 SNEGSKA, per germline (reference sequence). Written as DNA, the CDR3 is TGCAGTGCTTGCAAACAGGGGCCCCGCCAAGAGACCCAGTACTTC. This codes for CSACKQGPRQETQYF.

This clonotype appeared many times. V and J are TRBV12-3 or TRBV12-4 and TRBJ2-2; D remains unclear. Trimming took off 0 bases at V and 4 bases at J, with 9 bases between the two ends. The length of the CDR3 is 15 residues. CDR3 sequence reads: CASSLAQSRTGELFF. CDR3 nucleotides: TGTGCCAGCAGTTTAGCGCAGTCGCGCACCGGGGAGCTGTTTTTT.

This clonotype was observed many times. The DNA of the CDR3 is TGTGCCAGCAGCTTAGTCCGGGGAAAGGGAGGTGGGGCCAACGTCCTGACTTTC. Translated: CASSLVRGKGGGANVLTF. The chain has TRBV11-2 and TRBJ2-6; D is perhaps TRBD2 (6 bases). Trimming removed 1 base from V and 3 bases from J, with 16 bases in between. Germline CDR1 reads SGHAT; CDR2 reads FQNNGV. This CDR3 spans 18 amino acids. Looking up the rest from reference TRBV11-2 and TRBJ2-6 gives the full variable domain: EAGVAQSPRYKIIEKRQSVAFWCNPISGHATLYWYQQILGQGPKLLIQFQNNGVVDDSQLPKDRFSAERLKGVDSTLKIQPAKLEDSAVYLCASSLVRGKGGGANVLTFGAGSRLTVL.

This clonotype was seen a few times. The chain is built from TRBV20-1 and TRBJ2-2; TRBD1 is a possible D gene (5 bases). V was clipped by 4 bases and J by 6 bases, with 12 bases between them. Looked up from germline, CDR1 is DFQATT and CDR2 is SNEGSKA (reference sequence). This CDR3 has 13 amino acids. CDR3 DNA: TGCAGTGCTATCTCCCAAGGGGCCGGGGAGCTGTTTTTT. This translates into CSAISQGAGELFF.

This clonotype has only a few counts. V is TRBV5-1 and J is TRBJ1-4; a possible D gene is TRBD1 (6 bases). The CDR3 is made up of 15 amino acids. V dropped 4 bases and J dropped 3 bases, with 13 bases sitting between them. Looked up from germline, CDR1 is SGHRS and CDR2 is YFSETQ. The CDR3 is CASSKDSVANEKLFF. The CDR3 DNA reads TGCGCCAGCAGCAAGGACAGCGTGGCTAATGAAAAACTGTTTTTT.

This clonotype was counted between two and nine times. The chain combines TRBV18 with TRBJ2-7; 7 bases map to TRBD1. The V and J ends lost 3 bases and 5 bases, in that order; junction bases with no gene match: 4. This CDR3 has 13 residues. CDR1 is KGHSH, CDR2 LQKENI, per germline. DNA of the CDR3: TGTGCCAGCTCACCCCAGACAGGGAACGAGCAGTACTTC. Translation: CASSPQTGNEQYF.

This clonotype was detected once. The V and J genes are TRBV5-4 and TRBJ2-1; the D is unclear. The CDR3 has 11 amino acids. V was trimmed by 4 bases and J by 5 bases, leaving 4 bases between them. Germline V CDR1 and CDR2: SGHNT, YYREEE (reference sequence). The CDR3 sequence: CASSENNEQFF. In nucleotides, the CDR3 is TGTGCCAGCAGCGAAAACAATGAGCAGTTCTTC.

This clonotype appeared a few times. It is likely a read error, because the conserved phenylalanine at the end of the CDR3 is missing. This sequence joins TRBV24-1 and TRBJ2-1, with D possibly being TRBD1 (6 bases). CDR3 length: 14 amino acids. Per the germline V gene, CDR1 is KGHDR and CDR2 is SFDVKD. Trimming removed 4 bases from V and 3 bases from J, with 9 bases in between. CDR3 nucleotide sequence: TGTGCCACCAGTGACCCGGACAGCTACAATGAGCAGTTCTCC. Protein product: CATSDPDSYNEQFS.

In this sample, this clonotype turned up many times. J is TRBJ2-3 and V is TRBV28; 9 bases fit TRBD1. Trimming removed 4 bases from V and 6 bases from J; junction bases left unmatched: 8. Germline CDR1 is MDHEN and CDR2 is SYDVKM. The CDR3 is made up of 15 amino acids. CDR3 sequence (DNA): TGTGCCAGCAGTTCCCCCACAGGGGGCTCTGATACGCAGTATTTT. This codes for CASSSPTGGSDTQYF.

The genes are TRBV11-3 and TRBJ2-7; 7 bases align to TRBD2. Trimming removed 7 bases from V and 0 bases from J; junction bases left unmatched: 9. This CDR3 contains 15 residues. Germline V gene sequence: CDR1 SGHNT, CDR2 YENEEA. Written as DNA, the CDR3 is TGTGCCAGCACCCAAAGAGGGAGGGGCTCCTACGAGCAGTACTTC. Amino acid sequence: CASTQRGRGSYEQYF.

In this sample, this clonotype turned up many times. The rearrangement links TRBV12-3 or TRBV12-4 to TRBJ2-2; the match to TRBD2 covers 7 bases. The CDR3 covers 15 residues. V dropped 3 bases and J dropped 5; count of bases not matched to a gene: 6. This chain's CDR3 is CASSFAGVYTGELFF. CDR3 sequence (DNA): TGTGCCAGCAGTTTCGCGGGAGTCTATACCGGGGAGCTGTTTTTT.

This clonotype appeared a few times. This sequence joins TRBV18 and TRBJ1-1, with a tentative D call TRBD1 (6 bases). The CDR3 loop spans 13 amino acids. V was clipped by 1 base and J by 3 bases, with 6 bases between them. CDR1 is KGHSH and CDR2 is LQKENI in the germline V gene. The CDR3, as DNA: TGTGCCAGCTCACCACGGGGGCACACTGAAGCTTTCTTT. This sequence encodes CASSPRGHTEAFF. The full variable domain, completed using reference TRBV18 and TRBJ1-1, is NAGVMQNPRHLVRRRGQEARLRCSPMKGHSHVYWYRQLPEEGLKFMVYLQKENIIDESGMPKERFSAEFPKEGPSILRIQQVVRGDSAAYFCASSPRGHTEAFFGQGTRLTVV.